The 9 T cell receptor beta chains below all came from one sample that was sequenced in a study of T cells after yellow fever vaccination. Using its own MiXCR run on the 5' RACE reads, TCRdb lists one record per CDR3 protein. The table lists a few hundred thousand distinct CDR3 sequences, around 6.7% of them singletons. Specimen: CD4+ T cells sorted from PBMCs, collected on the day of the yellow fever booster vaccination. The receptors here all came from a man aged 25 to 45 who received the YFV17D yellow fever vaccine.

This clonotype was seen many times. The chain's CDR3 is CASSFLAGAYEQYF. Here the CDR3 DNA reads TGTGCCAGCAGCTTTCTAGCGGGAGCCTACGAGCAGTACTTC. This chain uses TRBV7-2 with TRBJ2-7; 10 positions agree with TRBD2. V was pared by 3 bases and J by 2 bases, with 1 base of the junction left unmatched. The CDR3 sequence is 14 residues long. Germline CDR1 is SGHTA and CDR2 is FQGNSA. The whole variable domain, remainder taken from reference TRBV7-2 and TRBJ2-7, is GAGVSQSPSNKVTEKGKDVELRCDPISGHTALYWYRQSLGQGLEFLIYFQGNSAPDKSGLPSDRFSAERTGGSVSTLTIQRTQQEDSAVYLCASSFLAGAYEQYFGPGTRLTVT.

In its sample, this clonotype was seen many times. The gene calls are TRBV11-2 and TRBJ2-3; D is ambiguous. V was trimmed by 3 bases and J by 10 bases, leaving 14 bases between them. The CDR3 totals 13 residues. Germline values: CDR1 SGHAT, CDR2 FQNNGV. CDR3 DNA sequence: TGTGCCAGCAGCTTCGGACGAGCCATCCCGCAGTATTTT. This gives the protein CASSFGRAIPQYF.

The rearrangement links TRBV5-8 to TRBJ2-1; D perhaps matches TRBD1 (8 bases). CDR3 length equals 16 residues. Germline CDR1 and CDR2: SGHTS and YDEGEE. V was pared by 2 bases and J by 3 bases, with 15 bases between. CDR3 sequence reads: CASSFGGTGNYNEQFF. The CDR3 nucleotides are TGTGCCAGCAGCTTCGGGGGGACAGGAAACTACAATGAGCAGTTCTTC.

This clonotype was observed at least ten times. The V and J genes are TRBV4-3 and TRBJ1-1; TRBD1 is a possible D gene (5 bases). Germline assignment: CDR1 LGHNA and CDR2 YSLEER. The germline V and J ends were trimmed by 0 bases and 4 bases, with 15 bases remaining between them. This CDR3 is built from 16 residues. The CDR3 protein is CASSQDPGTVGTEAFF. CDR3 in DNA: TGCGCCAGCAGCCAAGACCCAGGGACGGTGGGCACTGAAGCTTTCTTT.

This clonotype turned up a few times. The rearrangement links TRBV7-9 to TRBJ2-7; 7 bases match TRBD2. Germline V gene lookup returns CDR1 SEHNR and CDR2 FQNEAQ (reference sequence). J was trimmed by 6 bases and V by 7 bases; bases with no gene match: 15. This CDR3 spans 15 amino acids. The CDR3 loop reads CASTGPGLSSVEQYF. CDR3 nucleotides: TGTGCCAGCACTGGGCCGGGACTATCTTCCGTCGAGCAGTACTTC.

This clonotype was counted between two and nine times. The chain couples TRBV7-2 to TRBJ2-7; 8 bases align to TRBD1. Looked up from germline, CDR1 is SGHTA and CDR2 is FQGNSA. V was pared by 5 bases and J by 1 base, with 4 bases of the junction left unmatched. The CDR3 runs to 14 residues. Written as DNA, the CDR3 is TGTGCCAGCAGCCCAGGGGGCATTTCCTACGAGCAGTACTTC. Residues: CASSPGGISYEQYF.

On this clonotype itself: This sequence may be a read error, since a much larger clone differs from it by one base. The chain couples TRBV5-5 to TRBJ2-2; possibly TRBD2 for D (5 bases). CDR3 size: 13 residues. Germline loops: CDR1 SGHKS, CDR2 YYEKEE (reference sequence). The CDR3 here is CASSLILTGEQFF. The CDR3 coding sequence is TGTGCCAGCAGCTTGATTCTCACCGGGGAGCAGTTTTTT.

CDR3 coding DNA: TGTGCCAGTACCCCTGGGCCGCGAACCACCGATAATGAAAAACTGTTTTTT. It is translated as CASTPGPRTTDNEKLFF. The chain recombines TRBV7-4 with TRBJ1-4; D call uncertain. CDR3 length: 17 amino acids. V shed 9 bases and J shed 4 bases, with 24 bases lying between them. CDR1 is SGHVT, CDR2 SQSDAQ, per germline.

There are many counts of this clonotype. A junction boundary mismatches the germline segment, possibly from a read error. The chain combines TRBV7-9 with TRBJ1-5; the D is unclear. Germline CDR1 reads SEHNR; CDR2 reads FQNEAQ (reference sequence). The CDR3 runs to 12 residues. The DNA for the CDR3 is TGTGCCAGCACCTTAGGAAATCAGCCCCAGCATTTT. Protein product: CASTLGNQPQHF.